These 10 T cell receptor beta chains were all obtained from the same sample, sequenced in a study of blood T cell repertoires in COVID-19 (dated by TCRdb to 2020 to 2021). Library method: the immunoSEQ multiplex PCR assay. TCRdb limited this immuneACCESS table to in-frame rearrangements with V and J called. A share of clones is missing; checked studies link under half to unresolved V genes, and the rest is unexplained. This sample comprises 300,000 to 350,000 clones, approximately 90% of them detected only once. Of the sample, 6% to 7% falls within the top ten clones. Sequenced input: peripheral blood. The receptors were gathered from a woman in her thirties with COVID-19, enrolled during active disease.

The DNA of the CDR3 is TGTGCCAGCAGCGTAGTCCCAAACTCCTACGAGCAGTACTTC. It specifies CASSVVPNSYEQYF. The genes are TRBV9 and TRBJ2-7; no reliable D call. Looked up from germline, CDR1 is SGDLS and CDR2 is YYNGEE. The CDR3 loop spans 14 amino acids. V was cut by 0 bases and J by 0 bases, with 7 bases left in between.

The chain has TRBV5-4 and TRBJ2-5; 14 bases agree with TRBD2. The CDR3 extends over 16 amino acids. The germline CDR1 and CDR2 sequences are SGHNT and YYREEE (reference sequence). V was pared by 4 bases and J by 4 bases, with 6 bases of the junction left unmatched. CDR3 amino acids: CASSPGTSGSGETQYF. The CDR3 nucleotides are TGTGCCAGCAGCCCCGGGACTAGCGGGAGTGGAGAGACCCAGTACTTC.

The chain employs TRBV28 and TRBJ2-1, with 13 positions matching TRBD2. Trimming took 7 bases from V and 6 from J; bases not matched to a gene: 24. Germline V gene lookup returns CDR1 MDHEN and CDR2 SYDVKM. The CDR3 has 21 amino acids. The CDR3 DNA is TGTGCCAGCACCCAGCCGAATCCGGGACACCTAGGACTAGCGGGAGTCAATGAGCAGTTCTTC. Translated: CASTQPNPGHLGLAGVNEQFF.

The genes are TRBV6-5 and TRBJ1-5; D is undetermined. CDR1 and CDR2 from the germline V gene are MNHEY and SVGAGI. Deletions cut 7 bases from V and 1 base from J, with 8 bases between. This CDR3 has 13 residues. Here the CDR3 DNA reads TGTGCCAGCAAAGGCGGGAGCAATCAGCCCCAGCATTTT. It is translated as CASKGGSNQPQHF.

J is TRBJ1-2 and V is TRBV4-3; the D gene is possibly TRBD1 (5 bases). The CDR3 sequence is 15 residues long. V lost 1 base, J lost 2 bases, and 11 bases lay in between. CDR1 LGHNA and CDR2 YSLEER come from the germline V gene. DNA for the CDR3: TGCGCCAGCAGCCAAGGAGGACATAGCAACTATGGCTACACCTTC. Its protein is CASSQGGHSNYGYTF.

The rearrangement joins TRBV30 to TRBJ2-7; the match to TRBD2 covers 10 bases. The CDR3 contains 17 residues. J was trimmed by 5 bases and V by 3 bases; bases with no gene match: 16. Per germline, CDR1 GTSNPN and CDR2 SVGIG (reference sequence). The CDR3 spells CAWSPLAPLAGAHEQYF. CDR3 DNA sequence: TGTGCCTGGAGCCCCCTCGCCCCCCTAGCGGGAGCCCACGAGCAGTACTTC. Full variable domain (rest looked up from reference TRBV30 and TRBJ2-7): SQTIHQWPATLVQPVGSPLSLECTVEGTSNPNLYWYRQAAGRGLQLLFYSVGIGQISSEVPQNLSASRPQDRQFILSSKKLLLSDSGFYLCAWSPLAPLAGAHEQYFGPGTRLTVT.

This chain connects TRBV6-1 to TRBJ2-5; D is unclear. The germline V gene has CDR1 MNHNS and CDR2 SASEGT. This CDR3 spans 14 amino acids. The V end lost 3 bases, the J end lost 0 bases, and 8 bases lay between the germline ends. Written as DNA, the CDR3 is TGTGCCAGCAGTGAGGGCCAATACCAAGAGACCCAGTACTTC. This sequence encodes CASSEGQYQETQYF.

The chain employs TRBV28 and TRBJ1-2; no reliable D call. The germline gives CDR1 MDHEN, CDR2 SYDVKM. The CDR3 runs to 13 residues. V lost 6 bases to trimming and J lost 2 bases, with 10 bases between them. In DNA, the CDR3 is TGTGCCAGCAGCCTAATGGTGAACTATGGCTACACCTTC. This gives the protein CASSLMVNYGYTF.

V gene TRBV30 combines with J gene TRBJ2-7; D remains unclear. V gave up 0 bases and J gave up 3 bases, with 6 bases separating them. The length of the CDR3 is 12 residues. Germline loops: CDR1 GTSNPN, CDR2 SVGIG (reference sequence). CDR3 coding DNA: TGTGCCTGGAGTGTATTATTCTACGAGCAGTACTTC. Encoded protein: CAWSVLFYEQYF.

The gene calls are TRBV5-1 and TRBJ2-3; 9 positions agree with TRBD1. V lost 3 bases, J lost 4 bases, and 6 bases stayed unmatched. Germline CDR1 is SGHRS and CDR2 is YFSETQ. This CDR3 comprises 15 residues. The CDR3 DNA follows: TGCGCCAGCAGCTCCGGACAGGGGAGTGCAGATACGCAGTATTTT. It encodes CASSSGQGSADTQYF.